The clone carrying this TCR beta chain was recorded a few times. TCRdb reprocessed the RACE reads via MiXCR and lists one record per CDR3 protein. The data contain roughly 100,000 distinct CDR3 sequences, less than 14% of them seen just once; the ten biggest clones take up more than 2.5%. Time point in this sample: pre-sensitization, week 0. Regarding treatment: therapeutic diphenylcyclopropenone sensitization with weekly scalp DPC. Sample donors consisted of patients with alopecia, aged 18 to 70 years, who were suitable for DPC. The sample comes from a study of human T cells and chemical hapten exposure. The clonotype was recovered from a woman aged 55-69 years with alopecia areata. Some clones in this sample may be carry-over from other donors' samples. The material sequenced was whole blood, taken in connection with sensitization to the hapten diphenylcyclopropenone (DPC).

CDR3 nucleotide sequence: TGTGCCAGCAGTTTGGAACCGGGCCACACTGAAGCTTTCTTT. Translated, it gives CASSLEPGHTEAFF. The chain is built from TRBV9 and TRBJ1-1, with no clear D. V was pared by 5 bases and J by 3 bases, with 14 bases between. The germline V gene has CDR1 SGDLS and CDR2 YYNGEE. The CDR3 length is 14 residues. Full variable domain (missing parts from reference TRBV9 and TRBJ1-1): DSGVTQTPKHLITATGQRVTLRCSPRSGDLSVYWYQQSLDQGLQFLIQYYNGEERAKGNILERFSAQQFPDLHSELNLSSLELGDSALYFCASSLEPGHTEAFFGQGTRLTVV.